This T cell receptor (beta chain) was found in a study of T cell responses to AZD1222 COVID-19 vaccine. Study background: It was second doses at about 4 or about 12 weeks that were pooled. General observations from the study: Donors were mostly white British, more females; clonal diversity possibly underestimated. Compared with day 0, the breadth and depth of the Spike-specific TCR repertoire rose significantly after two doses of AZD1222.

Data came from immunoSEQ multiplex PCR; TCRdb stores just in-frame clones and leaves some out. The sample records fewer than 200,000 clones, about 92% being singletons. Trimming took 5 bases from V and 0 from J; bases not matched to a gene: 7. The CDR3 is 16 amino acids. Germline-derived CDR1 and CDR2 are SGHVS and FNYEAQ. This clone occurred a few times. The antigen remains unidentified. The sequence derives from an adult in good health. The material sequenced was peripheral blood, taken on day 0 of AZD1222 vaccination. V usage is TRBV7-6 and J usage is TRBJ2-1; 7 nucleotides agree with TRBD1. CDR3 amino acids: CASSPRQGPSYNEQFF. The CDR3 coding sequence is TGTGCCAGCAGCCCCAGACAGGGCCCCTCCTACAATGAGCAGTTCTTC.